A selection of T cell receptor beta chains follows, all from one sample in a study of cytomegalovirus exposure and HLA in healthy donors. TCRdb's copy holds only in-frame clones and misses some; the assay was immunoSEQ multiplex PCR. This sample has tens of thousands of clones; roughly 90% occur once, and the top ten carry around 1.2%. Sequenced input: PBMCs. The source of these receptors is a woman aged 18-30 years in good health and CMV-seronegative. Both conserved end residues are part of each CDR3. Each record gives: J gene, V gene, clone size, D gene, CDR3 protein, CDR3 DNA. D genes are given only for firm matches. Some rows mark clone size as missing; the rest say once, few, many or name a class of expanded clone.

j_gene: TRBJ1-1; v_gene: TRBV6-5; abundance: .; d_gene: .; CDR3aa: CASSYSKGVNTEAFF; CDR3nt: TGTGCCAGCAGTTACTCGAAAGGAGTGAACACTGAAGCTTTCTTT
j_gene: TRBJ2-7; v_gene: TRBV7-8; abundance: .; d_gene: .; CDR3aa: CASSPTELSYEQYF; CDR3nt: TGTGCCAGCAGCCCGACTGAACTCTCCTACGAGCAGTACTTC
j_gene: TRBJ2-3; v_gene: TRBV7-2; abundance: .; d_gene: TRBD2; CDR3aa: CASSLYAGSGTDTQYF; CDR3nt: TGTGCCAGCAGCTTATACGCGGGTAGCGGGACAGATACGCAGTATTTT
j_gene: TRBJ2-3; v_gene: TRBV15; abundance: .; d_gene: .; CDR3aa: CATSREDGITDTQYF; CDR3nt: TGTGCCACCAGCAGGGAGGACGGCATCACAGATACGCAGTATTTT
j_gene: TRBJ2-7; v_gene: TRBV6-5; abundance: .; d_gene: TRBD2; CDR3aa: CASSPGLAAYEQYF; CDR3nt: TGTGCCAGCAGTCCGGGACTAGCGGCCTACGAGCAGTACTTC
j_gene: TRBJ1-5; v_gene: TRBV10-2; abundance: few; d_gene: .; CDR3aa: CASSEARGHSNQPQHF; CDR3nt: TGCGCCAGCAGTGAGGCCAGGGGTCATAGCAATCAGCCCCAGCATTTT
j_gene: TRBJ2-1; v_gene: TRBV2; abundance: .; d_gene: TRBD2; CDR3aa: CASIGLAGFFSHNEQFF; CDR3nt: TGTGCCAGCATAGGGCTAGCGGGTTTTTTTTCCCACAATGAGCAGTTCTTC
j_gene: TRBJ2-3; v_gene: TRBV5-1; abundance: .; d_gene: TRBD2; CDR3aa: CASSLVWAGGYPDTQYF; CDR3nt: TGCGCCAGCAGCTTGGTTTGGGCGGGAGGGTATCCAGATACGCAGTATTTT
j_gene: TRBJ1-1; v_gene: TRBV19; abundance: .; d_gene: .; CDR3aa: CASSISVKNTEAFF; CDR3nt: TGTGCCAGTAGTATTTCCGTAAAGAACACTGAAGCTTTCTTT
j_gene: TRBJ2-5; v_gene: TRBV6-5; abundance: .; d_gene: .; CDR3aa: CASSGVETQYF; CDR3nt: TGTGCCAGCTCGGGTGTAGAGACCCAGTACTTC
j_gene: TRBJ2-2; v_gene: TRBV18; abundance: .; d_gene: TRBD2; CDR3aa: CASSPLSAGANTGELFF; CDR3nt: TGTGCCAGCTCACCCCTTTCAGCGGGGGCAAACACCGGGGAGCTGTTTTTT
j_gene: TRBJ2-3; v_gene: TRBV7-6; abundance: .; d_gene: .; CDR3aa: CASSLDSSTDTQYF; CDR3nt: TGTGCCAGCAGCTTGGACAGCAGCACAGATACGCAGTATTTT
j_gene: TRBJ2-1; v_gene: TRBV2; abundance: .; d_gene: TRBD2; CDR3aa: CASSPGLGSNEQFF; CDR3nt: TGTGCCAGCAGCCCGGGACTAGGCTCGAATGAGCAGTTCTTC
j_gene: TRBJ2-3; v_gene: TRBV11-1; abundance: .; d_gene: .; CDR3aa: CASSLRGSTSTDTQYF; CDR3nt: TGTGCCAGCAGCTTAAGGGGTTCGACTAGCACAGATACGCAGTATTTT
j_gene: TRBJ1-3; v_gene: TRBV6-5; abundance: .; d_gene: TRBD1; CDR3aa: CASSRQGSGNTIYF; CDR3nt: TGTGCCAGCAGCCGACAGGGATCAGGAAACACCATATATTTT
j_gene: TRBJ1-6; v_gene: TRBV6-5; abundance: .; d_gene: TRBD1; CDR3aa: CASSYATGGKNSPLHF; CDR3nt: TGTGCCAGCAGTTACGCTACAGGGGGTAAAAATTCACCCCTCCACTTT
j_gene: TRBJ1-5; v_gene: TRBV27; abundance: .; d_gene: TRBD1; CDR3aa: CASSHRGQGLNQPQHF; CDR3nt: TGTGCCAGCAGTCATAGAGGACAGGGCTTGAATCAGCCCCAGCATTTT
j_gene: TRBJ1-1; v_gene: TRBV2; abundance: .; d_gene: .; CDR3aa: CASSEFGGAFF; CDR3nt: TGTGCCAGCAGTGAATTCGGGGGGGCTTTCTTT
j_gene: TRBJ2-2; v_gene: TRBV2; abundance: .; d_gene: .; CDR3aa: CASSRQGSNTGELFF; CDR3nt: TGTGCCAGCAGTCGGCAGGGATCGAACACCGGGGAGCTGTTTTTT
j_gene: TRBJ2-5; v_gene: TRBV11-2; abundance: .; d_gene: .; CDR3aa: CASSLELLSAQYF; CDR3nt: TGTGCCAGCAGCTTAGAACTCCTCTCGGCCCAGTACTTC
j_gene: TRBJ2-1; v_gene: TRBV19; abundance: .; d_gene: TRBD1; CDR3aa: CASSPTTGQGYNEQFF; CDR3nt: TGTGCCAGTAGCCCGACCACGGGACAGGGATACAATGAGCAGTTCTTC
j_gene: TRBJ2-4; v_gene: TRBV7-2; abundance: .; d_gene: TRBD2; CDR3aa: CASSLFGGDYIQYF; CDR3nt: TGTGCCAGCAGCTTATTTGGGGGGGACTACATTCAGTACTTC
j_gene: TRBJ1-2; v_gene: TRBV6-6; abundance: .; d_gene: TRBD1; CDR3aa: CASRETGSYGYTF; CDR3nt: TGTGCCAGCAGGGAGACAGGGAGCTATGGCTACACCTTC
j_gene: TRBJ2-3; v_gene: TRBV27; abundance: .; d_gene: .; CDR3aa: CASSSRGSTDTQYF; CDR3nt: TGTGCCAGCAGTTCAAGGGGAAGCACAGATACGCAGTATTTT
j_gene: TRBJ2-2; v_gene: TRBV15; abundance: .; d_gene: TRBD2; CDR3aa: CATSRVRAGTNTGELFF; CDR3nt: TGTGCCACCAGCAGAGTCAGAGCGGGGACGAACACCGGGGAGCTGTTTTTT